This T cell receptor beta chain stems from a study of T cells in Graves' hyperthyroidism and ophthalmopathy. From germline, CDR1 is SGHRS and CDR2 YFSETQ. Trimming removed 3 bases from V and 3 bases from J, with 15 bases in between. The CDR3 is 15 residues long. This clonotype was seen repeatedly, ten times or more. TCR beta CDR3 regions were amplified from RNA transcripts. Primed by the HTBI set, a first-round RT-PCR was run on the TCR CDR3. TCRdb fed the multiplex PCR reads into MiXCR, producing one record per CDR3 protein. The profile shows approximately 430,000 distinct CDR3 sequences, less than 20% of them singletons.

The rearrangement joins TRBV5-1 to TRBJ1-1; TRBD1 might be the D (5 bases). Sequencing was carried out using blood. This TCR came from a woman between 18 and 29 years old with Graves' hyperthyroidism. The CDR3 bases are TGCGCCAGCAGCTGGGCCAGGGCGGCGGACACTGAAGCTTTCTTT. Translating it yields CASSWARAADTEAFF.